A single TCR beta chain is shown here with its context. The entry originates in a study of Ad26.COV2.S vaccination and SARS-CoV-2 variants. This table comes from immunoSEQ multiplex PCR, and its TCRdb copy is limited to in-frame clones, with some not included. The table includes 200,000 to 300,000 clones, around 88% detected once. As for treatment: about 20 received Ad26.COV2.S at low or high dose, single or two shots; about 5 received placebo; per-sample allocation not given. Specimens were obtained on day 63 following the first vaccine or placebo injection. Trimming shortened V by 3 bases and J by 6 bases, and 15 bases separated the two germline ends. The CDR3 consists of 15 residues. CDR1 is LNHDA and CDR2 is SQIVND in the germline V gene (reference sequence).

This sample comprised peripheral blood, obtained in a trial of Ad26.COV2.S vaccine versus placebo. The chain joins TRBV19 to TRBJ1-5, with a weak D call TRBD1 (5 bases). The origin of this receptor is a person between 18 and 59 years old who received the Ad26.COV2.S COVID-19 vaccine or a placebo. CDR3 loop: CASSISLGGVQPQHF. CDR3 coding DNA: TGTGCCAGTAGTATTTCCCTAGGAGGGGTTCAGCCCCAGCATTTT.